This T cell receptor (beta chain) was found in a study of neoadjuvant anti-PD-1 for oral cavity cancer. Study results and caveats: PBMC Gini-index clonality exceeded responders' in non-responders post-nivolumab. Only a few patients per response group were TCR-analyzed; validation needed.

V was clipped by 0 bases and J by 4 bases; unmatched bases: 8. The V gene's germline CDR1 is MNHEY and CDR2 SMNVEV (reference sequence). CDR3 length: 17 amino acids. TCRdb's table, derived via immunoSEQ multiplex PCR, lists solely in-frame clones and lacks some. The sample has 55,000 to 80,000 clones; 85% to 90% are singletons. The time point denotes: after neoadjuvant nivolumab, at surgical resection. Analysis of PBMCs was direct, with no culture step. On this clone: Its antigen remains unidentified.

V and J are TRBV27 and TRBJ2-3; 9 bases fit TRBD1. The sequencing here drew on PBMCs, taken after nivolumab (anti-PD-1) treatment. This receptor was identified in a person aged 35 to 85 with oral cavity squamous cell carcinoma. CDR3 residues: CASSLSRQGVVSDTQYF. The DNA of the CDR3 is TGTGCCAGCAGTTTATCCAGACAGGGGGTGGTATCAGATACGCAGTATTTT.